The clone carrying this TCR beta chain came up a few times. Other nucleotide sequences from this sample produce the same CDR3. Germline V gives CDR1 GTSNPN, CDR2 SVGIG (reference sequence). V was trimmed by 0 bases and J by 10 bases, leaving 10 bases between them. The CDR3 is 13 amino acids. The sequencing template was cDNA reverse transcribed from extracted RNA. TCRdb's table, derived via immunoSEQ multiplex PCR, lists solely in-frame clones and lacks some. Found here are roughly 200,000 clones, approximately 55% of them singletons; the top ten hold 11%. Specified treatment: oral pan-JAK inhibitor, 5-10 mg twice daily. The data belong to a study of CD8+ T cells in alopecia areata. Study summary: It was oral tofacitinib, at 5 to 10 mg twice daily, that treated patients received. Among treated patients, severity was scored by affected scalp area percentage.

The receptor was isolated from a human donor with alopecia areata. The starting material was CD8+ T cells sorted from blood, obtained at week 24, from a patient treated with tofacitinib. This chain joins TRBV30 and TRBJ1-6; possibly TRBD1 for D (5 bases). This CDR3 reads CAWSVQEGSPLHF. In nucleotides, the CDR3 is TGTGCCTGGAGTGTACAAGAGGGGTCACCCCTCCACTTT. Full variable domain (rest looked up from reference TRBV30 and TRBJ1-6): SQTIHQWPATLVQPVGSPLSLECTVEGTSNPNLYWYRQAAGRGLQLLFYSVGIGQISSEVPQNLSASRPQDRQFILSSKKLLLSDSGFYLCAWSVQEGSPLHFGNGTRLTVT.